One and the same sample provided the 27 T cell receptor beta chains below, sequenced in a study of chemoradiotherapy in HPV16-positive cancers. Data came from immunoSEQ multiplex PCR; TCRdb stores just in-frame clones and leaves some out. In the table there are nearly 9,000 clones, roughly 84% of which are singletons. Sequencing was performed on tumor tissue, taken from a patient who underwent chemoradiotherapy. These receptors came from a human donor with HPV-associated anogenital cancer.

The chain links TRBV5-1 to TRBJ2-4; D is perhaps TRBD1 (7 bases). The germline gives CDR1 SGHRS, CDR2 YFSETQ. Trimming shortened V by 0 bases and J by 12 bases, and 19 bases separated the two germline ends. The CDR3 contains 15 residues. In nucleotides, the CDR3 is TGCGCCAGCAGCTTGGAACTAGGAGGGGGCGCGACTCAGTACTTC. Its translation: CASSLELGGGATQYF.

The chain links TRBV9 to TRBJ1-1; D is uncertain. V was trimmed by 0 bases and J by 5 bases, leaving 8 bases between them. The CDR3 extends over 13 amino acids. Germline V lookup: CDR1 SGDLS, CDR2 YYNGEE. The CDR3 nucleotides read TGTGCCAGCAGCGTAGGTCAGGCGACTGAAGCTTTCTTT. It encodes CASSVGQATEAFF.

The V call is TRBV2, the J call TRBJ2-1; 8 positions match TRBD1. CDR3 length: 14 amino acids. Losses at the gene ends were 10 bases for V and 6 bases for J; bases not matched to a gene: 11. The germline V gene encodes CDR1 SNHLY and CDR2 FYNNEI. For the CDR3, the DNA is TGTGCCACGAGGGGACAGGCCTCAGGCAATGAGCAGTTCTTC. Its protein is CATRGQASGNEQFF.

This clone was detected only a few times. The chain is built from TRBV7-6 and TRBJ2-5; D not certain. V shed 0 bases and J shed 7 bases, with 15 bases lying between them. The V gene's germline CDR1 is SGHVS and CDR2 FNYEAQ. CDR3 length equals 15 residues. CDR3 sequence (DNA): TGTGCCAGCAGCTTAGCCAGTCCCCCATCGGGGACCCAGTACTTC. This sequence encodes CASSLASPPSGTQYF.

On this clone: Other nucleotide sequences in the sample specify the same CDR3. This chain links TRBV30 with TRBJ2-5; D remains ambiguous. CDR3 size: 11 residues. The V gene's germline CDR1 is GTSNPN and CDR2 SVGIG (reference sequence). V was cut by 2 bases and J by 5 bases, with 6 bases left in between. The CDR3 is CAWSPRETQYF. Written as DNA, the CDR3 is TGTGCCTGGAGTCCCAGGGAGACCCAGTACTTC.

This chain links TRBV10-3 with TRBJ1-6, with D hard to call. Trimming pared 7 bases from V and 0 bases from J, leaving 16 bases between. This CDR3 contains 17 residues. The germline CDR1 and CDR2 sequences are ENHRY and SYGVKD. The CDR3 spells CAIKSHVVSSYNSPLHF. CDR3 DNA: TGTGCCATCAAGAGTCATGTCGTGAGCTCCTATAATTCACCCCTCCACTTT.

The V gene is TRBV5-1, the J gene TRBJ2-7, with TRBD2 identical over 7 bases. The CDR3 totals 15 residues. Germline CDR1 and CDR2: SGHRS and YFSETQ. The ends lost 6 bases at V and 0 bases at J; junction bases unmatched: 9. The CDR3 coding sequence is TGCGCCAGCAAGGTAGCAGCGGGAAGCTCCTACGAGCAGTACTTC. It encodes CASKVAAGSSYEQYF.

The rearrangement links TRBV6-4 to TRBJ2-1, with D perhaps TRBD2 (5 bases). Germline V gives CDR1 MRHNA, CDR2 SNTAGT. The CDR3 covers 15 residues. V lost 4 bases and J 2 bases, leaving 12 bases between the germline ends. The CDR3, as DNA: TGTGCCAGCAGTGCCTGGGCTAGCCCCTACAATGAGCAGTTCTTC. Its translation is CASSAWASPYNEQFF.

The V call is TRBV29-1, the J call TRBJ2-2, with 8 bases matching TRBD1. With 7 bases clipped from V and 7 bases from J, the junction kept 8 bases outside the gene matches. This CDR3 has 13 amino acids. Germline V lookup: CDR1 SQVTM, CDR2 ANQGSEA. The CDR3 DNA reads TGCAGCGCCGACAGGGGTCAAAGCGGGGAGCTGTTTTTT. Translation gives CSADRGQSGELFF.

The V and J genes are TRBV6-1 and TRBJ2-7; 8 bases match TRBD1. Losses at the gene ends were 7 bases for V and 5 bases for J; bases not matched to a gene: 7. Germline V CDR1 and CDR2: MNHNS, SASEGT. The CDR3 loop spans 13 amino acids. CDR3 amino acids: CASTGTGLHEQYF. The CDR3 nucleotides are TGTGCCAGCACCGGGACAGGTTTGCACGAGCAGTACTTC.

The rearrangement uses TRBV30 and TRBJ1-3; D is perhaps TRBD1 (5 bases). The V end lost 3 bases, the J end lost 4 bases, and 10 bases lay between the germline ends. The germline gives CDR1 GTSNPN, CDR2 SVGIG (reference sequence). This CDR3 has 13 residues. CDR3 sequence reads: CAWRGGSGNTIYF. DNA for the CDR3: TGTGCCTGGAGGGGGGGTTCGGGAAACACCATATATTTT.

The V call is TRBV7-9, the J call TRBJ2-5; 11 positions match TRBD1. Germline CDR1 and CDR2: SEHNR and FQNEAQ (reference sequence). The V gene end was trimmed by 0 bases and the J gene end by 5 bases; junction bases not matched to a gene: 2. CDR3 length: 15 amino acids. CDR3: CASSLAGQGVETQYF. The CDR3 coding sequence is TGTGCCAGCAGCTTAGCGGGACAGGGGGTGGAGACCCAGTACTTC.

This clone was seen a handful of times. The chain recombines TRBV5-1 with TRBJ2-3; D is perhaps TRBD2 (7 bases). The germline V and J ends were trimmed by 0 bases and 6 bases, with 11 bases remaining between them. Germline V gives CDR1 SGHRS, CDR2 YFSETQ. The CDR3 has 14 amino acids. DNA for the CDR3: TGCGCCAGCAGCTTGGGCGGGGGCGTGGATACGCAGTATTTT. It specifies CASSLGGGVDTQYF.

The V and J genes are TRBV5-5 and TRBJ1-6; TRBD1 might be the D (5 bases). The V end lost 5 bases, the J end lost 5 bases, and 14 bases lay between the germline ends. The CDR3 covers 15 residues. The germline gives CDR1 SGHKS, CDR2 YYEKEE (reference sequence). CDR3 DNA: TGTGCCAGCAGATTCCAAGGGGCGGATAATTCACCCCTCCACTTT. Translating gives CASRFQGADNSPLHF.

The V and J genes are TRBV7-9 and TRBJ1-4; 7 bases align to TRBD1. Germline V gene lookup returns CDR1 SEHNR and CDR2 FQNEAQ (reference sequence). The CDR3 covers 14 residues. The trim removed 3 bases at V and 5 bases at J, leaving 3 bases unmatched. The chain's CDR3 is CASSFTGENEKLFF. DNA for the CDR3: TGTGCCAGCAGCTTTACAGGGGAGAATGAAAAACTGTTTTTT.

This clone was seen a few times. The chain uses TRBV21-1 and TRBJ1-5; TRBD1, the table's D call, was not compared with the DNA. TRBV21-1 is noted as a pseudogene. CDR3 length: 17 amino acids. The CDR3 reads CASSKGTDRDVNQPQHF. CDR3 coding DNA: TGTGCCAGCAGCAAAGGGACGGACAGGGATGTCAATCAGCCCCAGCATTTT.

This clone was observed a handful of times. The CDR3 sequence: CASSLEAGYRHEQYF. In DNA form, the CDR3 reads TGTGCCAGCAGCTTGGAGGCAGGGTATCGCCACGAGCAGTACTTC. V usage is TRBV5-4 and J usage is TRBJ2-7; D perhaps matches TRBD1 (5 bases). Trimming cost V 0 bases and J 5 bases, with 15 bases left between them. CDR1 and CDR2 from the germline V gene are SGHNT and YYREEE (reference sequence). CDR3 length: 15 residues.

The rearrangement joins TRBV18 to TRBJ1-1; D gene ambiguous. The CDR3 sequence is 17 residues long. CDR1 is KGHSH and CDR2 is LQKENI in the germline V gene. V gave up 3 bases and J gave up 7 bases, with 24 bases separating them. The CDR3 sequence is CASSPLPDGARRIEAFF. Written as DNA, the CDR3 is TGTGCCAGCTCACCTCTTCCTGACGGAGCCCGGCGGATTGAAGCTTTCTTT. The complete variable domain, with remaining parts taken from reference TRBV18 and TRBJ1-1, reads NAGVMQNPRHLVRRRGQEARLRCSPMKGHSHVYWYRQLPEEGLKFMVYLQKENIIDESGMPKERFSAEFPKEGPSILRIQQVVRGDSAAYFCASSPLPDGARRIEAFFGQGTRLTVV.

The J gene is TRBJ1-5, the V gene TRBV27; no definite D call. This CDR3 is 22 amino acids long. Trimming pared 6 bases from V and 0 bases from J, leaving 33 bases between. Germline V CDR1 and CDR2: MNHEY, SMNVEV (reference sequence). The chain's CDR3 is CASRCYRVEETKTAYSNQPQHF. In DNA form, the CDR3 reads TGTGCCAGCAGATGTTATCGCGTAGAGGAGACAAAAACAGCATATAGCAATCAGCCCCAGCATTTT.

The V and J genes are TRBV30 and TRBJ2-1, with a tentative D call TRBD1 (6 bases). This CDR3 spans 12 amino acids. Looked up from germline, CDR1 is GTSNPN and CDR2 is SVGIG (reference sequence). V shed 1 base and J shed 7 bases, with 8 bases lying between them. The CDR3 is CAWSDRENEQFF. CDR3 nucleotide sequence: TGTGCCTGGAGTGACAGGGAAAATGAGCAGTTCTTC.

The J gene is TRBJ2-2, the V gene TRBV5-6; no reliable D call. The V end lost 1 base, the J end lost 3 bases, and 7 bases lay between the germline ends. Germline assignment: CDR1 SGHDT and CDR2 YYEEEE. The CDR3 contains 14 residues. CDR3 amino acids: CASSLLLYTGELFF. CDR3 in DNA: TGTGCCAGCAGCTTGCTACTTTACACCGGGGAGCTGTTTTTT.

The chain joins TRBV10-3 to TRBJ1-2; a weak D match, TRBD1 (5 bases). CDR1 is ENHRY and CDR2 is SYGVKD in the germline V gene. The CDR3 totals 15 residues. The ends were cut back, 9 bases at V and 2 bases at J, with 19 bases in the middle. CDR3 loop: CAIGAWRGANYGYTF. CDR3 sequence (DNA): TGTGCCATTGGGGCTTGGAGGGGCGCGAACTATGGCTACACCTTC.

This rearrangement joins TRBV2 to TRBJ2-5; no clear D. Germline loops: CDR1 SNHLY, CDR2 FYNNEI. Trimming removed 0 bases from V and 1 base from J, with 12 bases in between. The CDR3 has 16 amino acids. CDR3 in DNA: TGTGCCAGCAGTGAAGCTCGAGGTACCGCCCAAGAGACCCAGTACTTC. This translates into CASSEARGTAQETQYF.

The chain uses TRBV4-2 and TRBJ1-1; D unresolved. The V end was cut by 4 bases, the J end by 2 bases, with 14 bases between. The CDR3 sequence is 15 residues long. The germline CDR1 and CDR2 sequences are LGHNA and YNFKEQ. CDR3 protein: CASSLIDLINTEAFF. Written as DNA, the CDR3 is TGTGCCAGCAGCCTAATCGACCTAATAAACACTGAAGCTTTCTTT.

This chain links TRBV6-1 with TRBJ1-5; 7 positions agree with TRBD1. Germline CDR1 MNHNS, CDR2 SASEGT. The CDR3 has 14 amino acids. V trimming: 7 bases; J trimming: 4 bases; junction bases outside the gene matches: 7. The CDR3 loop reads CASTQGVWNQPQHF. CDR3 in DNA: TGTGCCAGCACTCAGGGGGTATGGAATCAGCCCCAGCATTTT.

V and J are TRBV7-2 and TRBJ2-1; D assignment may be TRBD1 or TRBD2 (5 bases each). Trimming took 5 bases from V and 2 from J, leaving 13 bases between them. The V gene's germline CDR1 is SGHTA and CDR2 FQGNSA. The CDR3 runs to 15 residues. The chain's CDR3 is CASSLGTTTYNEQFF. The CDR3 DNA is TGTGCCAGCAGCCTTGGGACGACAACCTACAATGAGCAGTTCTTC. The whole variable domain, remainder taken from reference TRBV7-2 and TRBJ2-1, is GAGVSQSPSNKVTEKGKDVELRCDPISGHTALYWYRQSLGQGLEFLIYFQGNSAPDKSGLPSDRFSAERTGGSVSTLTIQRTQQEDSAVYLCASSLGTTTYNEQFFGPGTRLTVL.

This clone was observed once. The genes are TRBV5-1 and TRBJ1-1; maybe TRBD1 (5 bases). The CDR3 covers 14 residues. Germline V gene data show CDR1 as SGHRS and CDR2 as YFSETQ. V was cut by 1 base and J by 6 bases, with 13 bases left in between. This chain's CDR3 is CASSLSRLGAEAFF. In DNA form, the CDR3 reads TGCGCCAGCAGCTTGTCCCGCCTGGGGGCTGAAGCTTTCTTT.